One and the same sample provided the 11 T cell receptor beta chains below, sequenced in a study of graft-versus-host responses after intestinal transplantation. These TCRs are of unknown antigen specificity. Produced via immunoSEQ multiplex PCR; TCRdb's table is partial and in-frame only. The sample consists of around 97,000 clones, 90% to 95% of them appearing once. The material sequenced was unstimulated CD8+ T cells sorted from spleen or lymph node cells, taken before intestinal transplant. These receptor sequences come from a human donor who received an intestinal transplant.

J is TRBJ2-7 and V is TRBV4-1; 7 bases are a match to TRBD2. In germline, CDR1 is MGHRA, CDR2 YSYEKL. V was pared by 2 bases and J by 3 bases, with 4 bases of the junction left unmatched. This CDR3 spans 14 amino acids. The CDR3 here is CASSQLAAFYEQYF. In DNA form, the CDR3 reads TGCGCCAGCAGCCAACTAGCGGCCTTCTACGAGCAGTACTTC.

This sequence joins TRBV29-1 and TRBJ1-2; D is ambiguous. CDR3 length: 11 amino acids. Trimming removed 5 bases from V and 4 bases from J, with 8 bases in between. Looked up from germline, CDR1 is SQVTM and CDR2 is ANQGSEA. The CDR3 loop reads CSVFSGYGYTF. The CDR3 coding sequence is TGCAGCGTTTTCTCGGGCTATGGCTACACCTTC.

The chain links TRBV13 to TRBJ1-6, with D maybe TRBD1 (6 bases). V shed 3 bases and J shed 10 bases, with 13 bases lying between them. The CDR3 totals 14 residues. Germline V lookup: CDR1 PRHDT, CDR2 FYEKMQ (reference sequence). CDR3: CASSLQGLSSPLHF. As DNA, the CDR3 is TGTGCCAGCAGCTTGCAGGGGTTGAGCTCACCCCTCCACTTT.

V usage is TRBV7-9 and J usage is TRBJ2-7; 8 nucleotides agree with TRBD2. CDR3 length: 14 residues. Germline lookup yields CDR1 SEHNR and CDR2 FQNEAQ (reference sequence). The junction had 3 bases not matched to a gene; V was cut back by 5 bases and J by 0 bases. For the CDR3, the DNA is TGTGCCAGCAGCGGGAGCGGGAGCTCCTACGAGCAGTACTTC. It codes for CASSGSGSSYEQYF.

This CDR3 reads CASSPYPGGADTQYF. CDR3 sequence (DNA): TGTGCCAGCAGCCCATACCCAGGGGGCGCAGATACGCAGTATTTT. The chain combines TRBV11-2 with TRBJ2-3; TRBD1 agrees at 8 bases. The CDR3 has 15 amino acids. Germline-derived CDR1 and CDR2 are SGHAT and FQNNGV. The ends lost 5 bases at V and 4 bases at J; junction bases unmatched: 8.

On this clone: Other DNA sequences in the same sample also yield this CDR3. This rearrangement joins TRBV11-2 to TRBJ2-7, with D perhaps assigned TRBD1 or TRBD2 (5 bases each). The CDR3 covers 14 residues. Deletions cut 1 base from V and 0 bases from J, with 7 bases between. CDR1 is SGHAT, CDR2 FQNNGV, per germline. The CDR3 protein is CASSLGGSSYEQYF. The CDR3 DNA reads TGTGCCAGCAGCTTAGGGGGGTCCTCCTACGAGCAGTACTTC.

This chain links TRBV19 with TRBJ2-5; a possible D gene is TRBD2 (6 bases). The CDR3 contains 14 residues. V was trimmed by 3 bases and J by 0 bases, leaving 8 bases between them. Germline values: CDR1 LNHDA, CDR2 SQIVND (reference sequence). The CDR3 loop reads CASSIRDYQETQYF. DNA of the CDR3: TGTGCCAGTAGTATCCGGGACTACCAAGAGACCCAGTACTTC. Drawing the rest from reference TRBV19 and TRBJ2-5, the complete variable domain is DGGITQSPKYLFRKEGQNVTLSCEQNLNHDAMYWYRQDPGQGLRLIYYSQIVNDFQKGDIAEGYSVSREKKESFPLTVTSAQKNPTAFYLCASSIRDYQETQYFGPGTRLLVL.

This chain's CDR3 is CASKEPGQRKYNEQFF. The CDR3 DNA reads TGTGCCAGCAAGGAACCCGGGCAGAGAAAATACAATGAGCAGTTCTTC. The chain joins TRBV2 to TRBJ2-1; the D is unclear. V lost 7 bases and J lost 4, with 20 bases in between. CDR1 and CDR2 (germline): SNHLY, FYNNEI. This CDR3 has 16 amino acids.

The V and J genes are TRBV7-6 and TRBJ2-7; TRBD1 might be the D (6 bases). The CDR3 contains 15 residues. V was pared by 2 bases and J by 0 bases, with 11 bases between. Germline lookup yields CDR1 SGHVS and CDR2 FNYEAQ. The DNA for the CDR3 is TGTGCCAGCAGCTTAAACCCGACAGGCTCCTACGAGCAGTACTTC. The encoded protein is CASSLNPTGSYEQYF.

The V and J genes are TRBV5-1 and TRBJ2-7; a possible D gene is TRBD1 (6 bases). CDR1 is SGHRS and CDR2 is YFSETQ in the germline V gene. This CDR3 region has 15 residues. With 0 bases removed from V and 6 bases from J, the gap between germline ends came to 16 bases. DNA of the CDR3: TGCGCCAGCAGCTTGGATTATTCAGGGGCCGGCGAGCAGTACTTC. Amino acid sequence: CASSLDYSGAGEQYF. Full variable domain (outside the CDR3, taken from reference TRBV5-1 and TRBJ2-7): KAGVTQTPRYLIKTRGQQVTLSCSPISGHRSVSWYQQTPGQGLQFLFEYFSETQRNKGNFPGRFSGRQFSNSRSEMNVSTLELGDSALYLCASSLDYSGAGEQYFGPGTRLTVT.

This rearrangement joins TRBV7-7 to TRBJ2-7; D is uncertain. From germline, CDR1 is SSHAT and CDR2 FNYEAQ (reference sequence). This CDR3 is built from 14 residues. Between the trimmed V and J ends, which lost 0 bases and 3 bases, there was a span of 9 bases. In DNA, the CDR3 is TGTGCCAGCAGCTTAGCGGTTGCCGACTACGAGCAGTACTTC. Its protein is CASSLAVADYEQYF.